The rows below give T cell receptor beta chains drawn from one sample of a study of patients and donors after allogeneic stem cell transplantation. TCRdb re-analysed the RT-PCR reads in MiXCR, keeping a single row per CDR3 protein. The sample has about 230,000 distinct CDR3 sequences, 14% seen once. Sequenced sample: blood, either unsorted or a sorted T cell fraction (not recorded which). Receptor source: a human donor who was either an allogeneic HSCT recipient or a stem cell or donor lymphocyte infusion donor (not recorded which). It is not recorded whose cells these are; they may come from a transplant donor. Both conserved end residues are part of each CDR3. The D gene is left open where the match is weak. The size entry is marked missing in some rows and otherwise reads once, few, many or a size class.

V,size,D,J,CDR3,DNA
TRBV9,many,.,TRBJ2-3,CASSVGGTFDTQYF,TGTGCCAGCAGCGTAGGTGGGACTTTTGATACGCAGTATTTT
TRBV20-1,.,TRBD2,TRBJ2-1,CSARDGAGNQNYNEQFF,TGCAGTGCTAGAGATGGAGCGGGAAACCAAAACTACAATGAGCAGTTCTTC
TRBV7-2,few,.,TRBJ2-3,CASSLVWTSTDTQYF,TGTGCCAGCAGCTTAGTGTGGACTAGCACAGATACGCAGTATTTT
TRBV30,.,.,TRBJ1-1,CAFRGRGDAFF,TGTGCCTTCCGCGGCCGGGGCGACGCTTTCTTT
TRBV5-1,.,TRBD1,TRBJ1-3,CASSLANRGLSGNTIYF,TGCGCCAGCAGCTTGGCCAACAGGGGCCTCTCTGGAAACACCATATATTTT
TRBV7-2,once,TRBD1,TRBJ1-5,CASSSRQGDRHQPQHF,TGTGCCAGCAGCTCGCGACAGGGGGATAGACATCAGCCCCAGCATTTT
TRBV30,few,TRBD1,TRBJ1-2,CAWSVGQGAYGYTF,TGTGCCTGGAGTGTTGGACAGGGGGCCTATGGCTACACCTTC
TRBV5-1,many,TRBD2,TRBJ2-5,CASSLGGGQETQYF,TGCGCCAGCAGCTTGGGCGGGGGGCAAGAGACCCAGTACTTC
TRBV9,.,TRBD1,TRBJ2-2,CASSEQGADTGELFF,TGTGCCAGCAGCGAGCAGGGGGCAGACACCGGGGAGCTGTTTTTT
TRBV20-1,.,.,TRBJ2-7,CSARASGYEQYF,TGCAGTGCTAGGGCATCAGGCTACGAGCAGTACTTC
TRBV12-3/TRBV12-4,.,TRBD1,TRBJ2-7,CASSLKSRGLYEQYF,TGTGCCAGCAGTTTGAAAAGCAGGGGGCTGTACGAGCAGTACTTC
TRBV24-1,many,TRBD2,TRBJ2-3,CATSDLGLAGADTQYF,TGTGCCACCAGTGATCTCGGACTAGCGGGAGCAGATACGCAGTATTTT
TRBV11-3,.,TRBD1,TRBJ2-5,CASSLDGTGSETQYF,TGTGCCAGCAGCTTAGACGGGACAGGGTCCGAGACCCAGTACTTC
TRBV18,few,TRBD1,TRBJ2-7,CASSLGQGETYEQYF,TGTGCCAGCTCTCTCGGACAGGGAGAGACCTACGAGCAGTACTTC
TRBV7-9,.,TRBD2,TRBJ2-7,CASSLVGGKSYEQYF,TGTGCCAGCAGCTTAGTGGGGGGGAAATCCTACGAGCAGTACTTC
TRBV9,few,.,TRBJ2-1,CASSPRRVSYNEQFF,TGTGCCAGCAGCCCCCGACGAGTCTCCTACAATGAGCAGTTCTTC
TRBV28,few,.,TRBJ1-2,CASSYRVGYTF,TGTGCCAGCAGTTACAGGGTTGGCTACACCTTC
TRBV5-1,few,TRBD1,TRBJ2-2,CASSWGTGGETGELFF,TGCGCCAGCAGCTGGGGGACAGGGGGCGAAACCGGGGAGCTGTTTTTT